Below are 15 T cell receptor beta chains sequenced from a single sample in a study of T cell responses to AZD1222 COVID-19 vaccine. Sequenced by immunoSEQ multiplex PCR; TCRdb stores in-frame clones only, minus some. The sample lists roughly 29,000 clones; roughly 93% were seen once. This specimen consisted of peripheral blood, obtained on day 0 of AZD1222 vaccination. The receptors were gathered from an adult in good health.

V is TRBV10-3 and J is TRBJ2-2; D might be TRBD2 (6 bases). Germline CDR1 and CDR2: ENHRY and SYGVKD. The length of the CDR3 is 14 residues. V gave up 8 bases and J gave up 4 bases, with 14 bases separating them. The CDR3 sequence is CAIGGLSITGELFF. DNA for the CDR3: TGTGCCATCGGGGGACTGTCGATCACCGGGGAGCTGTTTTTT.

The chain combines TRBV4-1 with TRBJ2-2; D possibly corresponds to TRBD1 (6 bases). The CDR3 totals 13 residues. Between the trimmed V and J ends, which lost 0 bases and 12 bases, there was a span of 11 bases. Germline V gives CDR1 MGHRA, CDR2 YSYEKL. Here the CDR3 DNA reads TGCGCCAGCAGCCAAGAAGGGGGTTCCAAGCTGTTTTTT. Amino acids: CASSQEGGSKLFF.

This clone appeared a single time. CDR3 nucleotides: TGTGCCAGTAGTGTCCCGACAGGGAACACTGAAGCTTTCTTT. This codes for CASSVPTGNTEAFF. The rearrangement uses TRBV19 and TRBJ1-1; D might be TRBD1 (6 bases). Germline V gives CDR1 LNHDA, CDR2 SQIVND (reference sequence). Between the trimmed V and J ends, which lost 5 bases and 1 base, there was a span of 11 bases. The CDR3 length is 14 residues.

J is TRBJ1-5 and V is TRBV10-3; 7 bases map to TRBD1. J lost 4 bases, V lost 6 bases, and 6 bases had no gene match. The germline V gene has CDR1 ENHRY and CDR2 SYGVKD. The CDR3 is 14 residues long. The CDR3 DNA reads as TGTGCCATCAGGGGGGACAGAGAGAATCAGCCCCAGCATTTT. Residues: CAIRGDRENQPQHF.

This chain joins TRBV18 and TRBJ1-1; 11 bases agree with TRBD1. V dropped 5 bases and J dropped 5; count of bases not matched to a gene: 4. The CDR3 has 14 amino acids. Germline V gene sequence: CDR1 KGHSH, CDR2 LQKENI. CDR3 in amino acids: CASSFGTGGTEAFF. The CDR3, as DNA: TGTGCCAGCTCATTCGGGACAGGGGGAACTGAAGCTTTCTTT.

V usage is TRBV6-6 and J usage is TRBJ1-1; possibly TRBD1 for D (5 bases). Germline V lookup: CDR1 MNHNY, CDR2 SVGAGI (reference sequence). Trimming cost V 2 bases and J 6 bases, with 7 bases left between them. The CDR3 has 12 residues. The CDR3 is CASSYGTSEAFF. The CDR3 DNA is TGTGCCAGCAGTTACGGGACCTCTGAAGCTTTCTTT.

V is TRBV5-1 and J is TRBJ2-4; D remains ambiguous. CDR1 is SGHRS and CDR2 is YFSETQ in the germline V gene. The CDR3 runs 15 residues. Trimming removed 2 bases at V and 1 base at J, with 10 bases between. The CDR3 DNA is TGCGCCAGCAGCTTAGGCGACCGGGCCAAAAACATTCAGTACTTC. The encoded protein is CASSLGDRAKNIQYF.

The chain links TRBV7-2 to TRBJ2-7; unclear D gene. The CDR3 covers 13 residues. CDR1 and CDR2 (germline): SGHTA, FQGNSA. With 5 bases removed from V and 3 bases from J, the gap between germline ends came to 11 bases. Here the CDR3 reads CASSTGSFYEQYF. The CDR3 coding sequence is TGTGCCAGCAGCACCGGGTCGTTCTACGAGCAGTACTTC.

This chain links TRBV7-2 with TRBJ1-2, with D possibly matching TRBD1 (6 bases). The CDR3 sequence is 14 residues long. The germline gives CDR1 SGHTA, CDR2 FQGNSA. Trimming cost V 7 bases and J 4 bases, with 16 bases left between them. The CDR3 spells CASNQGGTAYGYTF. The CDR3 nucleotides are TGTGCCAGCAATCAAGGGGGAACAGCCTATGGCTACACCTTC.

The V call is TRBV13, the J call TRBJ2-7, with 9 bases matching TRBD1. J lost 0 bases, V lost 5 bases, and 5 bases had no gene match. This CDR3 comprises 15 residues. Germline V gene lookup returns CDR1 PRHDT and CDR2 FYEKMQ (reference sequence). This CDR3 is CASSKDRGSSYEQYF. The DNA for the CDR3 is TGTGCCAGCAGCAAAGACAGGGGGAGCTCCTACGAGCAGTACTTC.

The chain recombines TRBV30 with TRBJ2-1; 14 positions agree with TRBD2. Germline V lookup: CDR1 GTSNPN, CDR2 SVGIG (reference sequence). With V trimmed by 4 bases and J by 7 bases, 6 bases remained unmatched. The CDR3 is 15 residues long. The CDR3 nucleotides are TGTGCCTGGATCCCGGGACTAGCGGGGGAAAATGAGCAGTTCTTC. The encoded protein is CAWIPGLAGENEQFF.

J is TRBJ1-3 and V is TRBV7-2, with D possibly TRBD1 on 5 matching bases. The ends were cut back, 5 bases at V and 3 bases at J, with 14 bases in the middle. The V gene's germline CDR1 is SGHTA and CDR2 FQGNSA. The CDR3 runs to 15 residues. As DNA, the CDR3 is TGTGCCAGCAGCCCAGACAGATCGCATGGAAACACCATATATTTT. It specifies CASSPDRSHGNTIYF.

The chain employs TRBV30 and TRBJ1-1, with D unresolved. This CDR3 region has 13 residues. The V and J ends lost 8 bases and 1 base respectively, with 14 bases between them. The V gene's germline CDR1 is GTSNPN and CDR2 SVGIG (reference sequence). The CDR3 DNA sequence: TGTGCCGGGTCGGACGGGAGGAACACTGAAGCTTTCTTT. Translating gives CAGSDGRNTEAFF.

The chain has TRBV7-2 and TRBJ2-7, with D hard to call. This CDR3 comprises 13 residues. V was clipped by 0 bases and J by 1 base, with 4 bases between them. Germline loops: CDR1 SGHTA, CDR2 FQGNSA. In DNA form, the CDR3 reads TGTGCCAGCAGCTTAGCGACTTCCTACGAGCAGTACTTC. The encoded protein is CASSLATSYEQYF. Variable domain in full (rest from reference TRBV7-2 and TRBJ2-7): GAGVSQSPSNKVTEKGKDVELRCDPISGHTALYWYRQSLGQGLEFLIYFQGNSAPDKSGLPSDRFSAERTGGSVSTLTIQRTQQEDSAVYLCASSLATSYEQYFGPGTRLTVT.

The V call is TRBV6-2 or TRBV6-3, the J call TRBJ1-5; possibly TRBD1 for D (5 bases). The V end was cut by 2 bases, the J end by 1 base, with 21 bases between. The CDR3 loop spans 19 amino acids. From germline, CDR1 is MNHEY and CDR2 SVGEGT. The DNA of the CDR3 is TGTGCCAGCAGTTACCCCCTTCGGGAAGCAGCAGGGAGCAATCAGCCCCAGCATTTT. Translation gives CASSYPLREAAGSNQPQHF.